This T cell receptor beta chain was found in a study of T cell repertoires in cytomegalovirus infection. Concerning this clonotype itself: Its antigen is undetermined.

Overall study findings and caveats: There were carriers of CMV plus the relevant HLA, and cumulative public TCR beta family frequency identified them.

This CDR3 contains 13 residues. Germline loops: CDR1 SSHAT, CDR2 FNYEAQ (reference sequence). Trimming stripped 1 base from V and 5 bases from J, with 8 bases between. TCRdb analysed the reads with MiXCR anew, one entry per CDR3 protein. Here the sample spans 140,000 to 150,000 distinct CDR3 sequences, 32% being singletons. V and J are TRBV7-7 and TRBJ2-5; D call uncertain. This sequence was found in a human donor in good health (CMV status not recorded). Some clones in this sample may be carry-over from other donors' samples. The sample consisted of CD8+ T cells from cultured PBMCs, taken from culture after CMV antigen stimulation. The CDR3 region has the DNA TGTGCCAGCAGCTTAGGGGTAGGGGAGACCCAGTACTTC. Protein product: CASSLGVGETQYF.